This T cell receptor (beta chain) derives from a study of immune characterization of retroperitoneal liposarcoma. TCRdb itself ran the PCR reads through MiXCR, one entry per CDR3 protein. The repertoire holds around 19,000 distinct CDR3 sequences, with around two fifths as singletons. This clonotype was counted ten times or more. Germline CDR1 reads MNHNS; CDR2 reads SASEGT. The CDR3 is 18 residues long. Trimming left V 0 bases short and J 6 bases short, with 20 bases between. This sequence was found in a male donor with retroperitoneal liposarcoma. The chain employs TRBV6-1 and TRBJ2-2; TRBD2 might be the D (6 bases). The sequenced sample consisted of blood. This chain's CDR3 is CASSEAPDGGRGPGELFF. The CDR3 DNA is TGTGCCAGCAGTGAAGCACCAGATGGGGGGAGAGGACCCGGGGAGCTGTTTTTT.